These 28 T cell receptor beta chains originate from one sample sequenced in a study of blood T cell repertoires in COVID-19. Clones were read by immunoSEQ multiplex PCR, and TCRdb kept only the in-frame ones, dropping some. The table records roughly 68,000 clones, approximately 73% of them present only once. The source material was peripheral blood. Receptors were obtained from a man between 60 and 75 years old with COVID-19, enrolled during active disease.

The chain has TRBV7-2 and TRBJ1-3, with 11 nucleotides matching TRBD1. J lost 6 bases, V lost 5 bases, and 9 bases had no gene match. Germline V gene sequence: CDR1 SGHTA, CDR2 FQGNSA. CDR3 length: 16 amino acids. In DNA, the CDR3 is TGTGCCAGCAGCCTCTCCGGGACAGGGGGTCAAAACACCATATATTTT. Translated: CASSLSGTGGQNTIYF. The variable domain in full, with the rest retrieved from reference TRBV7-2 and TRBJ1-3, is GAGVSQSPSNKVTEKGKDVELRCDPISGHTALYWYRQSLGQGLEFLIYFQGNSAPDKSGLPSDRFSAERTGGSVSTLTIQRTQQEDSAVYLCASSLSGTGGQNTIYFGEGSWLTVV.

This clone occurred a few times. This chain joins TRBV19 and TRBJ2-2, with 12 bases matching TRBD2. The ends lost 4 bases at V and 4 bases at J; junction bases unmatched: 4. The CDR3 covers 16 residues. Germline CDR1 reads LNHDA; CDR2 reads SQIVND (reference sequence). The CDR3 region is CASSNLAGGITGELFF. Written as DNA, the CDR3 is TGTGCCAGTAGTAACCTAGCGGGAGGGATCACCGGGGAGCTGTTTTTT.

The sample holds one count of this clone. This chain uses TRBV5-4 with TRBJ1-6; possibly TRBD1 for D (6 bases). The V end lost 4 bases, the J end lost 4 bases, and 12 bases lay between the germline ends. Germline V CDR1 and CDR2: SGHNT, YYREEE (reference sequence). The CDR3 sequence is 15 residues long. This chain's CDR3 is CASSVGGQYNSPLHF. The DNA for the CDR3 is TGTGCCAGCAGCGTAGGAGGACAGTATAATTCACCCCTCCACTTT.

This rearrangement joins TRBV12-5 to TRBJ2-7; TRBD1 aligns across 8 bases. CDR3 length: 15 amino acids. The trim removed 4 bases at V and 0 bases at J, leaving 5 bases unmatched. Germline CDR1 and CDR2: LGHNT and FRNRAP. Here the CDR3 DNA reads TGTGCTAGTGGTTCCGGACAGGGCTCCTCCTACGAGCAGTACTTC. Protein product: CASGSGQGSSYEQYF.

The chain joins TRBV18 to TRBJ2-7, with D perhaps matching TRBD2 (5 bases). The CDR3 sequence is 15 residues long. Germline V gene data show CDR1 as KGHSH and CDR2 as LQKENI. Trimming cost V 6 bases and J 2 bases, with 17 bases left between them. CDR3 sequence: CASSAGERRTYEQYF. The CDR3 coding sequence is TGTGCCAGCTCCGCCGGGGAGCGGCGCACCTACGAGCAGTACTTC.

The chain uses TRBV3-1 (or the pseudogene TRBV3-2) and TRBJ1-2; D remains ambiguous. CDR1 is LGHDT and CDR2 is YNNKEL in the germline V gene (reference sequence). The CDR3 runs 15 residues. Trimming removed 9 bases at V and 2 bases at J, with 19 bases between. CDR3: CASWSSSYTNYGYTF. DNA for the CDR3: TGTGCCAGTTGGAGCTCGAGCTACACGAACTATGGCTACACCTTC.

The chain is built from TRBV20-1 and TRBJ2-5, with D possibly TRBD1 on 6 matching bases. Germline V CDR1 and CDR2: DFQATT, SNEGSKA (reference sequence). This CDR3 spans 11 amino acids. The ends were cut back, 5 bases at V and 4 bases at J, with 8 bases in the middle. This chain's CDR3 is CSADRSETQYF. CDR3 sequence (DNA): TGCAGTGCTGACAGGTCAGAGACCCAGTACTTC.

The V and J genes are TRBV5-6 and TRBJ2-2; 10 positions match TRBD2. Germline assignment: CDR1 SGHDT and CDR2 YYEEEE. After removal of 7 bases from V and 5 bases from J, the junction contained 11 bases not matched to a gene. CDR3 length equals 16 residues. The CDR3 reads CASSASGGAGTGELFF. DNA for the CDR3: TGTGCCAGCTCGGCCAGCGGGGGGGCAGGAACCGGGGAGCTGTTTTTT. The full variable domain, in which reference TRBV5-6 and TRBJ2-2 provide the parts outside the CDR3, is DAGVTQSPTHLIKTRGQQVTLRCSPKSGHDTVSWYQQALGQGPQFIFQYYEEEERQRGNFPDRFSGHQFPNYSSELNVNALLLGDSALYLCASSASGGAGTGELFFGEGSRLTVL.

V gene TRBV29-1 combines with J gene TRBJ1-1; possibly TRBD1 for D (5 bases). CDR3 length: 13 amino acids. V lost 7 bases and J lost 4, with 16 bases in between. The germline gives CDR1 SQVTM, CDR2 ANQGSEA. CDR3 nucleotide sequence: TGCAGCGGCGGGGCCCACGGGGGCACTGAAGCTTTCTTT. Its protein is CSGGAHGGTEAFF. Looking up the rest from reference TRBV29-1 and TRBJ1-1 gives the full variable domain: SAVISQKPSRDICQRGTSLTIQCQVDSQVTMMFWYRQQPGQSLTLIATANQGSEATYESGFVIDKFPISRPNLTFSTLTVSNMSPEDSSIYLCSGGAHGGTEAFFGQGTRLTVV.

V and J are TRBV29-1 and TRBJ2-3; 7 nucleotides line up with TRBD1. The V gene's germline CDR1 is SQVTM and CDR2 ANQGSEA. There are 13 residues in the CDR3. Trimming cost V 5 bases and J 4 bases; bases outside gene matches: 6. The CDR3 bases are TGCAGCGTTACCAAGGGGGCCCCAGATACGCAGTATTTT. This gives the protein CSVTKGAPDTQYF.

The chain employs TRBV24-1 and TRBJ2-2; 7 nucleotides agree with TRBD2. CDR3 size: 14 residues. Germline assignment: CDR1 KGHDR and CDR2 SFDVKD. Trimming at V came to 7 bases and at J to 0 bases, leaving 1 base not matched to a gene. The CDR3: CATRGGTNTGELFF. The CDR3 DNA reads TGTGCCACCAGGGGGGGGACGAACACCGGGGAGCTGTTTTTT.

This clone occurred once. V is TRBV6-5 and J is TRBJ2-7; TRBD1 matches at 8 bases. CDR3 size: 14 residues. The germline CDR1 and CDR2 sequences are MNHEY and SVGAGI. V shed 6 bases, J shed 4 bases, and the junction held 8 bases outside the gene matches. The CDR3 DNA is TGTGCCAGCAGGGAGACAGGGGCTTGGTACGAGCAGTACTTC. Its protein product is CASRETGAWYEQYF.

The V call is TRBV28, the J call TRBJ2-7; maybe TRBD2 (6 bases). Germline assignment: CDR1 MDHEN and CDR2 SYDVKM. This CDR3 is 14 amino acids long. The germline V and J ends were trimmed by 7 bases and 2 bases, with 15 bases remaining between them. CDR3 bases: TGTGCCAGCATCCAACGGGGACTTGCCTACGAGCAGTACTTC. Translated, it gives CASIQRGLAYEQYF.

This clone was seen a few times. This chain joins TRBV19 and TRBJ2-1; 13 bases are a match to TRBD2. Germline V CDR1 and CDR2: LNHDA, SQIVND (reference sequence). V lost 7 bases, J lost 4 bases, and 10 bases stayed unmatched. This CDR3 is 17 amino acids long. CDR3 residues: CASTLRLAGGLYNEQFF. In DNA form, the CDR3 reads TGTGCCAGTACCTTAAGACTAGCGGGGGGCCTTTACAATGAGCAGTTCTTC.

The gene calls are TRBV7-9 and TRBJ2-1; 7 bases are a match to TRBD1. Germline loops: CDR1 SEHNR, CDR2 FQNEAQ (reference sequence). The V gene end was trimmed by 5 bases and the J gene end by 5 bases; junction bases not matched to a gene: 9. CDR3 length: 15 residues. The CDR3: CASSDIRDRNNEQFF. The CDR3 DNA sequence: TGTGCCAGCAGCGATATCCGGGACAGAAACAATGAGCAGTTCTTC.

The DNA of the CDR3 is TGTGCCAGCAGTCGCTCGGAGGGGACCCAGTACTTC. Translated, it gives CASSRSEGTQYF. The rearrangement uses TRBV2 and TRBJ2-5, with D possibly being TRBD2 (6 bases). Germline V gives CDR1 SNHLY, CDR2 FYNNEI. The germline V and J ends were trimmed by 5 bases and 7 bases, with 11 bases remaining between them. CDR3 length equals 12 residues.

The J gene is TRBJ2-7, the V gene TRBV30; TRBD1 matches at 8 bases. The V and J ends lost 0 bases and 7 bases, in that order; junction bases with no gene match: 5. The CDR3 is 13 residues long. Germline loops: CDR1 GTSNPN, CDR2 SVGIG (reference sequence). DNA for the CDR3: TGTGCCTGGAGTGTACGGACAGGGAGTGAGCAGTACTTC. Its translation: CAWSVRTGSEQYF.

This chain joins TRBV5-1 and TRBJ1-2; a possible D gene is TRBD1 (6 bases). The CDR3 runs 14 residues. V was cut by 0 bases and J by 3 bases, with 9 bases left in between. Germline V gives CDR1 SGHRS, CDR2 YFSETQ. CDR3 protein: CASSLVRTDYGYTF. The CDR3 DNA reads TGCGCCAGCAGCTTGGTGAGGACAGACTATGGCTACACCTTC.

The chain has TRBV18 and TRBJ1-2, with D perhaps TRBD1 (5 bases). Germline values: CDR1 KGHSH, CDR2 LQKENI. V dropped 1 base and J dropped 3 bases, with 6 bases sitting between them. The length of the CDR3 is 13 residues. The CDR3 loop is CASSPQGYYGYTF. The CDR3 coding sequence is TGTGCCAGCTCACCACAGGGGTACTATGGCTACACCTTC.

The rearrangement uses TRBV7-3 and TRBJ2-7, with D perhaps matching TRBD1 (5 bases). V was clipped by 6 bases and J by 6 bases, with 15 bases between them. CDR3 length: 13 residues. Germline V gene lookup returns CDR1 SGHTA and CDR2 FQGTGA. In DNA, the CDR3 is TGTGCCAGCAGTTTGCAGCCGCAGGGCGAGCAGTACTTC. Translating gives CASSLQPQGEQYF.

The CDR3: CASIGYSPDSSNTGELFF. The CDR3 DNA is TGCGCCAGCATTGGGTACTCCCCGGACAGCTCGAACACCGGGGAGCTGTTTTTT. This rearrangement joins TRBV5-1 to TRBJ2-2; tentative D call: TRBD1 (6 bases). This CDR3 has 18 amino acids. Germline V lookup: CDR1 SGHRS, CDR2 YFSETQ. Trimming took 6 bases from V and 0 from J, leaving 21 bases between them.

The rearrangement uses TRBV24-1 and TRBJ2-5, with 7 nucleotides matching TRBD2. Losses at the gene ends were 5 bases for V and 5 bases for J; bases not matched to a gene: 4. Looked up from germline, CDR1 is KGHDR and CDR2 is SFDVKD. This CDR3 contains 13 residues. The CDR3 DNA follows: TGTGCCACCAGTGCGAGCGGGACCGAGACCCAGTACTTC. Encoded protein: CATSASGTETQYF.

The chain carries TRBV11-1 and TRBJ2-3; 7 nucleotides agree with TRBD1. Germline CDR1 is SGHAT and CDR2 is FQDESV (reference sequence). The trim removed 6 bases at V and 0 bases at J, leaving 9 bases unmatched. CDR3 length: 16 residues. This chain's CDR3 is CASRPPGTASTDTQYF. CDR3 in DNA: TGTGCCAGCAGACCACCCGGGACAGCAAGCACAGATACGCAGTATTTT.

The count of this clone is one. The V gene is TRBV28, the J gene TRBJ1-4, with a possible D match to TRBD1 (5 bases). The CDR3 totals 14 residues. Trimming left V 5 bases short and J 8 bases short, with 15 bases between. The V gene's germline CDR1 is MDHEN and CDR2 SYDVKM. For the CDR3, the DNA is TGTGCCAGCAGTGGGTTCCGGACAAACGAAAAACTGTTTTTT. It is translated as CASSGFRTNEKLFF.

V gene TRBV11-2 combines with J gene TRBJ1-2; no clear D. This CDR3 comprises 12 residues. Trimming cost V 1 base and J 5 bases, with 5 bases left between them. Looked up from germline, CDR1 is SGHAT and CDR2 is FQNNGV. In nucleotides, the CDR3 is TGTGCCAGCAGCTTAGTCCGGTATGGCTACACCTTC. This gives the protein CASSLVRYGYTF.

The CDR3 loop is CASSQLAGGYYEQYF. CDR3 DNA sequence: TGTGCCAGCAGCCAACTAGCGGGGGGTTATTACGAGCAGTACTTC. V is TRBV3-1 (or the pseudogene TRBV3-2) and J is TRBJ2-7; 11 bases fit TRBD2. This CDR3 is 15 amino acids long. Germline CDR1 and CDR2: LGHDT and YNNKEL (reference sequence). The J segment lost 4 bases and the V segment lost 2 bases, leaving 4 bases of the junction unmatched.

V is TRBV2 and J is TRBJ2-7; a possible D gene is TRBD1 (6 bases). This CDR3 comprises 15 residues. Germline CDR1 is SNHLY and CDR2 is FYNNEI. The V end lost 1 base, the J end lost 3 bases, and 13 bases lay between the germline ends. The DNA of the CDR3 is TGTGCCAGCAGTGAAGGGGCAGGGGTCGTCTACGAGCAGTACTTC. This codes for CASSEGAGVVYEQYF.

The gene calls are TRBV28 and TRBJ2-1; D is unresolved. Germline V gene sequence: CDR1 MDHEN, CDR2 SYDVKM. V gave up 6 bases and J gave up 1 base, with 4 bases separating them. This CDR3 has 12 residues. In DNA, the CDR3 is TGTGCCAGCAGCCTATCCTACAATGAGCAGTTCTTC. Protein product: CASSLSYNEQFF.